What follows are 17 T cell receptor beta chains derived from one specimen sequenced in a study of T cells in Graves' hyperthyroidism and ophthalmopathy. Amplified TCR beta CDR3 regions came from RNA transcripts. The study used the HTBI primer set for a first-round RT-PCR of the TCR CDR3. TCRdb re-called the multiplex PCR reads with MiXCR, one entry per CDR3 protein. The sample consists of about 400,000 distinct CDR3 sequences, roughly 13% of them appearing once. Sequences were obtained from blood. All receptors come from a woman in her late teens or twenties with Graves' hyperthyroidism.

In its sample, this clonotype was seen many times. The V and J genes are TRBV3-1 and TRBJ2-3; the match to TRBD2 covers 7 bases. The trim removed 1 base at V and 4 bases at J, leaving 5 bases unmatched. This CDR3 has 15 amino acids. Looked up from germline, CDR1 is LGHDT and CDR2 is YNNKEL (reference sequence). CDR3 protein: CASSQGLARSDTQYF. The CDR3 nucleotides read TGTGCCAGCAGCCAAGGACTAGCTCGTTCAGATACGCAGTATTTT.

V and J are TRBV20-1 and TRBJ1-1; D may be TRBD1 (6 bases). There are 15 residues in the CDR3. Germline loops: CDR1 DFQATT, CDR2 SNEGSKA (reference sequence). Trimming left V 0 bases short and J 0 bases short, with 11 bases between. CDR3 region: CSARDLTGLNTEAFF. CDR3 sequence (DNA): TGCAGTGCTAGAGATTTAACAGGGTTGAACACTGAAGCTTTCTTT.

V gene TRBV19 combines with J gene TRBJ1-2, with a weak D call TRBD1 (5 bases). This CDR3 contains 14 residues. The germline gives CDR1 LNHDA, CDR2 SQIVND (reference sequence). With 4 bases removed from V and 8 bases from J, the gap between germline ends came to 17 bases. As DNA, the CDR3 is TGTGCCAGTAGTACCCCCCGGGGCACTGGGGGCTACACCTTC. Translation: CASSTPRGTGGYTF.

This clonotype was recorded many times. The rearrangement links TRBV27 to TRBJ1-2; TRBD1 is a possible D gene (6 bases). CDR3 length: 14 amino acids. The V gene lost 6 bases and the J gene lost 0 bases, with 11 bases spanning the gap. Germline assignment: CDR1 MNHEY and CDR2 SMNVEV (reference sequence). DNA for the CDR3: TGTGCCAGCAGGGTACAGGGCTCTAACTATGGCTACACCTTC. Encoded protein: CASRVQGSNYGYTF.

At least ten counts were recorded for this clonotype. The chain combines TRBV28 with TRBJ2-1, with 8 bases fitting TRBD1. V lost 3 bases to trimming and J lost 2 bases; unmatched junction nucleotides: 6. The CDR3 sequence is 16 residues long. Germline-derived CDR1 and CDR2 are MDHEN and SYDVKM. The CDR3 spells CASSFDHRGTYNEQFF. The DNA for the CDR3 is TGTGCCAGCAGTTTCGATCACAGGGGGACCTACAATGAGCAGTTCTTC.

This clonotype was observed at least ten times. This rearrangement joins TRBV2 to TRBJ2-7, with D perhaps matching TRBD2 (7 bases). From germline, CDR1 is SNHLY and CDR2 FYNNEI. This CDR3 region has 14 residues. V dropped 10 bases and J dropped 0 bases, with 16 bases sitting between them. DNA of the CDR3: TGTGCCACCAGGGGAGCGGGAACCTCCTACGAGCAGTACTTC. Protein: CATRGAGTSYEQYF.

This clonotype appeared many times. The chain couples TRBV28 to TRBJ2-3, with D perhaps assigned TRBD1 or TRBD2 (5 bases each). V lost 6 bases to trimming and J lost 3 bases, with 19 bases between them. Germline V gives CDR1 MDHEN, CDR2 SYDVKM. The CDR3 is made up of 16 amino acids. In DNA, the CDR3 is TGTGCCAGCAGCCCCGGGACCTTCCTAGGTACAGATACGCAGTATTTT. It encodes CASSPGTFLGTDTQYF.

The J gene is TRBJ1-1, the V gene TRBV6-5, with TRBD1 matching 8 bases. This CDR3 contains 19 residues. V lost 0 bases, J lost 6 bases, and 18 bases stayed unmatched. In germline, CDR1 is MNHEY, CDR2 SVGAGI. Here the CDR3 DNA reads TGTGCCAGCAGTTACTCGTTTAGAAACTTGGGACAGGCCTCGGCTGAAGCTTTCTTT. As protein: CASSYSFRNLGQASAEAFF.

This clonotype appeared many times. The V gene is TRBV3-1, the J gene TRBJ2-5, with 7 positions matching TRBD1. The germline gives CDR1 LGHDT, CDR2 YNNKEL (reference sequence). J gave up 5 bases and V 3 bases, and 6 bases lay outside the gene matches. This CDR3 has 14 residues. The CDR3 is CASSQTGIVETQYF. Here the CDR3 DNA reads TGTGCCAGCAGCCAGACAGGGATCGTGGAGACCCAGTACTTC.

This clonotype was counted ten times or more. The chain couples TRBV11-3 to TRBJ1-1; D call uncertain. V shed 2 bases and J shed 1 base, with 5 bases lying between them. Germline CDR1 SGHNT, CDR2 YENEEA. This CDR3 is 13 amino acids long. CDR3 in amino acids: CASSLKRNTEAFF. The CDR3 DNA reads TGTGCCAGCAGCTTAAAGAGGAACACTGAAGCTTTCTTT.

This clonotype was counted a few times. This chain connects TRBV12-3 or TRBV12-4 to TRBJ1-3, with 8 bases aligning to TRBD1. There are 15 residues in the CDR3. With 2 bases clipped from V and 2 bases from J, the junction kept 2 bases outside the gene matches. The CDR3 spells CASSLQGAPGNTIYF. CDR3 DNA: TGTGCCAGCAGTTTACAGGGGGCGCCTGGAAACACCATATATTTT.

This clonotype was detected many times. This CDR3 reads CASSTLDRAGGYTF. In nucleotides, the CDR3 is TGTGCCAGCAGTACCCTGGACAGGGCGGGTGGCTACACCTTC. The V and J genes are TRBV28 and TRBJ1-2, with 8 bases matching TRBD1. The germline gives CDR1 MDHEN, CDR2 SYDVKM. The CDR3 loop spans 14 amino acids. V dropped 5 bases and J dropped 7; count of bases not matched to a gene: 9.

J is TRBJ1-1 and V is TRBV20-1, with D possibly TRBD1 on 6 matching bases. V was trimmed by 2 bases and J by 1 base, leaving 17 bases between them. The CDR3 is 16 amino acids. CDR1 is DFQATT, CDR2 SNEGSKA, per germline (reference sequence). This chain's CDR3 is CSARPRTVSKNTEAFF. The CDR3 nucleotides are TGCAGTGCTAGACCCAGGACAGTCTCTAAGAACACTGAAGCTTTCTTT.

This clonotype was counted many times. This sequence joins TRBV9 and TRBJ1-1; 8 positions match TRBD1. This CDR3 is 15 amino acids long. Germline CDR1 SGDLS, CDR2 YYNGEE. V shed 0 bases, J shed 6 bases, and the junction held 7 bases outside the gene matches. CDR3: CASSVEAQGDSEAFF. CDR3 DNA: TGTGCCAGCAGCGTAGAGGCACAGGGGGATTCTGAAGCTTTCTTT.

CDR3 nucleotide sequence: TGCAGTGCCAAAAAAATGTACGAGCAGTACTTC. Translating gives CSAKKMYEQYF. V usage is TRBV20-1 and J usage is TRBJ2-7; D remains unclear. Germline V gene lookup returns CDR1 DFQATT and CDR2 SNEGSKA (reference sequence). The V end lost 6 bases, the J end lost 4 bases, and 10 bases lay between the germline ends. The CDR3 spans 11 residues.

Concerning this clonotype itself: A read error is likely, as this CDR3 ends without the conserved phenylalanine or tryptophan. The rearrangement joins TRBV6-1 to TRBJ1-5; 7 positions match TRBD1. Germline V gene data show CDR1 as MNHNS and CDR2 as SASEGT. The CDR3 is 20 amino acids. V shed 1 base, J shed 4 bases, and the junction held 19 bases outside the gene matches. The CDR3 nucleotides are TGTGCCAGCAGTGAAGGCGAAGGGGTGACAGGGTGGACTCTAAATCAGCCCCAGCATTTA. This encodes CASSEGEGVTGWTLNQPQHL.

This clonotype was counted ten times or more. The chain combines TRBV11-2 with TRBJ1-2; D is perhaps TRBD1 (6 bases). The V end lost 5 bases, the J end lost 4 bases, and 17 bases lay between the germline ends. The CDR3 is made up of 15 amino acids. CDR1 is SGHAT, CDR2 FQNNGV, per germline. The CDR3 here is CASSESLQGLYGYTF. As DNA, the CDR3 is TGTGCCAGCAGCGAAAGCCTTCAGGGGCTCTATGGCTACACCTTC.